The clone carrying this T cell receptor beta chain has a single count. Its antigen is unknown. A read error may account for a junction end that differs from germline. The sample, 7.5 to 10 milliliters of peripheral blood, was drawn from each donor. Extraction of total RNA produced a minimum of 5.5 micrograms from each sample. The sample comes from a study of blood T cells in healthy people across ages. General observations from the study: Per million T cells, TCR beta diversity dropped roughly linearly as age increased.

PCR was performed a second time for about 6 to 12 cycles using a sample-barcoded 5' primer and a J-beta primer mix. A template-switch adaptor containing 12 random nucleotides labeled each cDNA molecule. One entry per CDR3 protein results from TCRdb running MiXCR on the 5' RACE reads. Here the sample spans about 780,000 distinct CDR3 sequences, about 46% being singletons. This CDR3 contains 15 residues. The germline V gene has CDR1 SGHRS and CDR2 YFSETQ. V and J are TRBV5-1 and TRBJ2-1, with 9 bases aligning to TRBD1. This receptor was obtained from a man older than 75 in good health. The sample comprised blood. The CDR3 here is CASINTGGSYNVQFF. CDR3 in DNA: TGCGCCAGCATTAATACAGGGGGCTCCTACAATGTGCAGTTCTTC.